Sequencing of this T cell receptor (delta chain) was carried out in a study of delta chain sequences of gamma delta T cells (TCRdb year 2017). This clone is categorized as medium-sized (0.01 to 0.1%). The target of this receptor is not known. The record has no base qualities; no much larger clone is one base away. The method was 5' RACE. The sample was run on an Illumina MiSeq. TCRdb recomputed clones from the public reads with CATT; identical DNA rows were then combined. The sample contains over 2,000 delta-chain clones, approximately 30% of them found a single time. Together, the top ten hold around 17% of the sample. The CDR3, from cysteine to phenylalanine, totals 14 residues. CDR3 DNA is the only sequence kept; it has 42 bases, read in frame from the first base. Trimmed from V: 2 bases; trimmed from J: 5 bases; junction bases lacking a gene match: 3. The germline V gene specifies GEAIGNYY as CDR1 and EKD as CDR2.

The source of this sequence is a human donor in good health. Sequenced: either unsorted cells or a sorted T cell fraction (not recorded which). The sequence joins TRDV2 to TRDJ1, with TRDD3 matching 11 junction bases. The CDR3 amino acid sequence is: CACDRLGDKDKLIF. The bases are TGTGCCTGTGACAGACTGGGGGATAAAGATAAACTCATCTTT.